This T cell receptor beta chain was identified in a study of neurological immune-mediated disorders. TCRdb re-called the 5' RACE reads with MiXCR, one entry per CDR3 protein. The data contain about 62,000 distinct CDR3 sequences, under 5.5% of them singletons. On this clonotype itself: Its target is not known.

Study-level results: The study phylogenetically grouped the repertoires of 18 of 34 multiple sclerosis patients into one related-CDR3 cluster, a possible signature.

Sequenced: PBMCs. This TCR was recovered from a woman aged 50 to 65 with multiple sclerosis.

The CDR3 coding sequence is TGTGCCAGCAGTTACAGGGTAAATGAGCAGTTCTTC. This codes for CASSYRVNEQFF. The rearrangement joins TRBV12-3 or TRBV12-4 to TRBJ2-1; TRBD1 is a possible D gene (6 bases). This CDR3 has 12 residues. Trimming took 4 bases from V and 7 from J, leaving 8 bases between them.